The 10 T cell receptor beta chains below all came from one sample that was sequenced in a study of blood T cell repertoires in COVID-19. Method: immunoSEQ multiplex PCR; TCRdb's copy keeps in-frame clones and lacks some. The sample holds nearly 250,000 clones, about 87% seen once. Sequencing was done on a sample of PBMCs or T cells enriched from blood (not recorded which). All receptors derive from a man aged 45-65 years who had been exposed to COVID-19.

The rearrangement joins TRBV7-9 to TRBJ1-2; D might be TRBD1 (6 bases). Trimming took off 7 bases at V and 6 bases at J, with 24 bases between the two ends. This CDR3 has 16 amino acids. Per the germline V gene, CDR1 is SEHNR and CDR2 is FQNEAQ (reference sequence). CDR3 DNA sequence: TGTGCCAGCACTCTCCGGTCCCGGGACACCACGAATGGCTACACCTTC. It codes for CASTLRSRDTTNGYTF.

The rearrangement joins TRBV7-8 to TRBJ2-7; 8 positions agree with TRBD2. V shed 5 bases, J shed 6 bases, and the junction held 15 bases outside the gene matches. Looked up from germline, CDR1 is SGHVS and CDR2 is FQNEAQ. This CDR3 has 16 amino acids. This CDR3 reads CASSIGSGTSHSEQYV. CDR3 sequence (DNA): TGTGCCAGCAGCATAGGCTCGGGGACTAGTCACTCCGAGCAGTACGTC.

The V call is TRBV3-1 (or the pseudogene TRBV3-2), the J call TRBJ1-1, with D maybe TRBD1 (5 bases). This CDR3 has 12 residues. Trimming removed 0 bases from V and 8 bases from J, with 7 bases in between. CDR1 and CDR2 from the germline V gene are LGHDT and YNNKEL (reference sequence). The CDR3 DNA reads as TGTGCCAGCAGCCAAGAGCAGGGCGAAGCTTTCTTT. Encoded protein: CASSQEQGEAFF.

This clone came up once. The rearrangement joins TRBV11-2 to TRBJ2-5, with D unclear. The CDR3 consists of 13 residues. Germline CDR1 is SGHAT and CDR2 is FQNNGV. V lost 1 base and J lost 5, with 8 bases in between. CDR3 sequence: CASSLGGGETQYF. Written as DNA, the CDR3 is TGTGCCAGCAGCTTAGGAGGCGGCGAGACCCAGTACTTC.

The chain carries TRBV5-4 and TRBJ2-1; TRBD2 matches 8 bases. CDR3 length: 16 residues. With V trimmed by 1 base and J by 0 bases, 3 bases remained unmatched. CDR1 and CDR2 from the germline V gene are SGHNT and YYREEE (reference sequence). The CDR3: CASSLTSGSSYNEQFF. The CDR3 nucleotides are TGTGCCAGCAGCTTGACTAGCGGAAGCTCCTACAATGAGCAGTTCTTC.

The chain uses TRBV7-9 and TRBJ2-5, with unresolved D. Trimming pared 5 bases from V and 0 bases from J, leaving 10 bases between. Germline CDR1 SEHNR, CDR2 FQNEAQ (reference sequence). The length of the CDR3 is 14 residues. CDR3 residues: CASSQNPYQETQYF. CDR3 sequence (DNA): TGTGCCAGCAGCCAGAACCCTTACCAAGAGACCCAGTACTTC.

The chain joins TRBV18 to TRBJ2-3; TRBD1 might be the D (6 bases). The CDR3 has 13 residues. Deletions cut 2 bases from V and 4 bases from J, with 7 bases between. CDR1 and CDR2 from the germline V gene are KGHSH and LQKENI. The CDR3 is CASSPGGSDTQYF. The CDR3 nucleotides read TGTGCCAGCTCACCAGGGGGCTCAGATACGCAGTATTTT.

In DNA form, the CDR3 reads TGTGCCAGTGCGGACAGGCTCTCCTACGAGCAGTACTTC. This sequence encodes CASADRLSYEQYF. This rearrangement joins TRBV25-1 to TRBJ2-7; TRBD1 matches at 7 bases. The CDR3 has 13 amino acids. The V gene's germline CDR1 is MGHDK and CDR2 SYGVNS. V dropped 9 bases and J dropped 0; count of bases not matched to a gene: 5.

The chain links TRBV30 to TRBJ1-5; 10 bases are a match to TRBD1. From germline, CDR1 is GTSNPN and CDR2 SVGIG (reference sequence). CDR3 length equals 15 residues. The V segment lost 0 bases and the J segment 6 bases; nucleotides outside the gene matches: 5. CDR3: CAWSVGTGEGQPQHF. CDR3 sequence (DNA): TGTGCCTGGAGTGTTGGGACAGGGGAAGGTCAGCCCCAGCATTTT.

The rearrangement joins TRBV25-1 to TRBJ1-2; 7 bases align to TRBD1. The CDR3 length is 14 residues. Germline assignment: CDR1 MGHDK and CDR2 SYGVNS. V lost 6 bases, J lost 4 bases, and 8 bases stayed unmatched. As DNA, the CDR3 is TGTGCCAGCAGGGGTACAGGGGACCTCTATGGCTACACCTTC. As protein: CASRGTGDLYGYTF.